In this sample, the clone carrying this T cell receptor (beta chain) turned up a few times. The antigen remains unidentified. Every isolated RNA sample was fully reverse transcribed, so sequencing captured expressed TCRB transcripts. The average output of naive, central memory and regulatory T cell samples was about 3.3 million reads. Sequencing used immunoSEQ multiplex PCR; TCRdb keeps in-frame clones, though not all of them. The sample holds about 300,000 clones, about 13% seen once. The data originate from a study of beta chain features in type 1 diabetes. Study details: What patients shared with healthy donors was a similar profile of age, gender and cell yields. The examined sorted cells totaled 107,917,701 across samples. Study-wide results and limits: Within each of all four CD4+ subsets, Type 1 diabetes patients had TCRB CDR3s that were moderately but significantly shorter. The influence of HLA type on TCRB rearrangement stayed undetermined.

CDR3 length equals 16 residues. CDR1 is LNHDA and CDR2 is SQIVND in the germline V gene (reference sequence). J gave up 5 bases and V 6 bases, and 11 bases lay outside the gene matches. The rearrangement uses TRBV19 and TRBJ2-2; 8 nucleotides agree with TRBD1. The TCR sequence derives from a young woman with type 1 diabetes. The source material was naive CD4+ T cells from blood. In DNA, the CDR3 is TGTGCCAGTAGGCCCACGACAGGGGCGGGAACCGGGGAGCTGTTTTTT. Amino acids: CASRPTTGAGTGELFF.